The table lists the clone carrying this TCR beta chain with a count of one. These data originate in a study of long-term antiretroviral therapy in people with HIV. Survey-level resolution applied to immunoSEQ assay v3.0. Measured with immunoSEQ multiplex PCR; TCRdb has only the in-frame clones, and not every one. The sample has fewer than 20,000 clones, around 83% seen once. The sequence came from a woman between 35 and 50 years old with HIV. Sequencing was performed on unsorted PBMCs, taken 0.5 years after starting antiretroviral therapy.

The CDR3 nucleotides read TGTGCCAGCAGTGATACCGGGACAGGGGTCAGTCAGCCCCAGCATTTT. Encoded protein: CASSDTGTGVSQPQHF. This rearrangement joins TRBV2 to TRBJ1-5; 10 bases line up with TRBD1. The V and J ends lost 3 bases and 6 bases, in that order; junction bases with no gene match: 8. This CDR3 has 16 amino acids. CDR1 and CDR2 from the germline V gene are SNHLY and FYNNEI.